The clone carrying this TCR beta chain has a handful of counts. Its specificity is unknown. RNA transcripts yielded amplified TCR beta CDR3 regions. The HTBI primer set drove a first-round RT-PCR of the TCR CDR3. TCRdb fed the multiplex PCR reads into MiXCR, producing one record per CDR3 protein. The table shows hundreds of thousands of distinct CDR3 sequences, with roughly 15% occurring only once. The germline V and J ends were trimmed by 4 bases and 4 bases, with 8 bases remaining between them. Germline V lookup: CDR1 SGHVS, CDR2 FQNEAQ. The CDR3 loop spans 13 amino acids. This record belongs to a study of T cells in Graves' hyperthyroidism and ophthalmopathy. Study-level points and caveats: In simple terms, a model built on 13 V-J features told ophthalmopathy apart from stable hyperthyroidism.

The study enrolled patients aged 18 to 65 with newly diagnosed hyperthyroidism of under 2 months' duration. Diagnoses used clinical symptoms, serum thyroxine and TRAb, thyroid ultrasound and orbital computed tomography. Source material for PBMCs was about 11 ml fresh peripheral blood. This sequence joins TRBV7-8 and TRBJ1-5; D not resolved. What was sequenced was blood. The clonotype was recovered from a young woman with Graves' hyperthyroidism. The CDR3 here is CASSSQKNQPQHF. The CDR3 nucleotides are TGTGCCAGCAGCTCTCAAAAGAATCAGCCCCAGCATTTT.